The clone carrying this TCR beta chain was detected only once. Sequenced by immunoSEQ multiplex PCR; TCRdb stores in-frame clones only, minus some. The sample records over 250,000 clones, approximately 85% being singletons. The record originates from a study of blood T cell repertoires in COVID-19. Study as a whole: Samples representing acute and convalescent COVID-19 were sourced from the United States, Italy and Spain. In each case, the material was cDNA or gDNA derived from T cells, B-cell-depleted T cells, or PBMCs.

Germline V gene lookup returns CDR1 LNHDA and CDR2 SQIVND (reference sequence). The ends lost 4 bases at V and 2 bases at J; junction bases unmatched: 9. The CDR3 covers 16 residues. The chain has TRBV19 and TRBJ2-7; TRBD1 matches 9 bases. Sequenced sample: peripheral blood. The TCR comes from a middle-aged man with active or convalescent COVID-19. The CDR3 sequence: CASSTPGTGRAYEQYF. DNA of the CDR3: TGTGCCAGTAGTACACCCGGGACAGGGAGAGCCTACGAGCAGTACTTC.